This paragraph reports one TCR beta chain. Some clones are missing from TCRdb's copy, which holds only in-frame ones; the method was immunoSEQ multiplex PCR. Of fewer than 200,000 clones listed, approximately 94% are singletons. Unmatched junction bases numbered 11, after V lost 2 bases and J lost 2 bases. This CDR3 contains 17 residues. Per germline, CDR1 LGHNA and CDR2 YNFKEQ. This specimen comes from a study of control samples from healthy donors and cancer patients. The chain combines TRBV4-2 with TRBJ2-7, with 8 bases aligning to TRBD1. The clonotype was recovered from a man aged 30 to 45 in good health. The sequenced sample was blood. This CDR3 is CASSQPGTGLGTYEQYF. The CDR3, as DNA: TGTGCCAGCAGCCAACCCGGGACAGGTTTAGGAACCTACGAGCAGTACTTC.